The TCR beta chain under discussion was sequenced for a study of breast tumors, draining lymph nodes, adjacent tissues. General study points: Compared with lymph nodes, tumors were less diverse; compared with nontumor tissue, more.

Remarks on this clonotype: Its antigen is unknown.

V was shortened by 4 bases and J by 2 bases, with 15 bases between the two germline ends. This CDR3 region has 16 residues. Germline CDR1 reads KGHDR; CDR2 reads SFDVKD. From the multiplex PCR reads, TCRdb called clonotypes with MiXCR, one entry per CDR3 protein. Of about 63,000 distinct CDR3 sequences in the sample, roughly 59% were seen once. Sequencing input: breast tumor tissue. This clonotype was sampled from a female donor with breast cancer. Some clones in this sample may be carry-over from other donors' samples. The chain carries TRBV24-1 and TRBJ2-3; D might be TRBD2 (5 bases). The chain's CDR3 is CATSEIGKGTTDTQYF. The CDR3 nucleotides are TGTGCCACCAGTGAGATCGGGAAGGGAACCACAGATACGCAGTATTTT.